This entry describes one T cell receptor beta chain. Its antigen is not known. Constant-segment primers were used for 5'RACE, and the resulting TCR alpha and TCR beta cDNA libraries carried sample barcodes and UMIs. TCRdb reanalysed the 5' RACE reads using MiXCR and keeps one entry per CDR3 protein. This table holds 150,000 to 200,000 distinct CDR3 sequences, approximately 16% found once. These data belong to a study of T-cell memory formation after mild COVID-19. Regarding the study as a whole: From day 15 to 85, contracting clones were balanced between CD4 and CD8, whereas later expanders leaned toward CD4+. CM and EM subsets held most contracting CD4+ clones; EMRA held CD8+ ones. Researchers found some responding clones in pre-infection memory, a sign that cross-reactive memory joined.

The V gene end was trimmed by 4 bases and the J gene end by 7 bases; junction bases not matched to a gene: 11. The CDR3 loop spans 17 amino acids. CDR1 is DFQATT, CDR2 SNEGSKA, per germline (reference sequence). This clonotype originated in an adult woman who had mild COVID-19 (a few samples of this study predate the infection). Cell type and time point are not known. The genes are TRBV20-1 and TRBJ2-3; TRBD2 agrees at 16 bases. Sequenced: PBMCs or a T cell subset sorted from them (not recorded which). The CDR3 protein is CSATGTSGGGGVNTQYF. In DNA, the CDR3 is TGCAGTGCTACCGGGACTAGCGGGGGGGGAGGAGTTAATACGCAGTATTTT.